This TCR beta chain was retrieved from a study of regulatory T cells in long-lasting Graves disease. General study results and limits: Persistent disease was associated with favored TRBV28 usage and with favored use of TRBJ1-2 and TRBJ2-5.

Time point here: newly diagnosed GD, antithyroid drugs for less than 3 months. PBMC RNA served as the TCR library source. The V gene lost 7 bases and the J gene lost 1 base, with 14 bases spanning the gap. CDR1 is SQVTM and CDR2 is ANQGSEA in the germline V gene. The CDR3 totals 14 residues. Combining iRepertoire HTBI primers with Arm-PCR of CDR3 regions, the authors built TCR beta libraries. Per the original methods: From all samples, identification returned 14 TRBJ and 60 to 80 TRBV segments. TCRdb re-called the multiplex PCR reads with MiXCR, one entry per CDR3 protein. TCRdb's processing, not the authors' own work, is the source of the V and J calls. The table shows approximately 480,000 distinct CDR3 sequences, with about 17% occurring only once. Details on this clonotype: The antigen is not known.

The sample was also reused in another study, on T cells in Graves' hyperthyroidism and ophthalmopathy. From that study: Those with hyperthyroidism were 18 to 65 years old, newly diagnosed, and ill for under 2 months.

This TCR was sampled from a man aged 35-49 years with Graves disease. The V call is TRBV29-1, the J call TRBJ2-4; either TRBD1 or TRBD2 may fit D (6 bases each). This sample comprised peripheral blood mononuclear cells (PBMCs), obtained at new diagnosis, from a patient treated with antithyroid drugs. Here the CDR3 reads CSATGAFAKNIQYF. Written as DNA, the CDR3 is TGCAGCGCCACGGGGGCGTTTGCCAAAAACATTCAGTACTTC.